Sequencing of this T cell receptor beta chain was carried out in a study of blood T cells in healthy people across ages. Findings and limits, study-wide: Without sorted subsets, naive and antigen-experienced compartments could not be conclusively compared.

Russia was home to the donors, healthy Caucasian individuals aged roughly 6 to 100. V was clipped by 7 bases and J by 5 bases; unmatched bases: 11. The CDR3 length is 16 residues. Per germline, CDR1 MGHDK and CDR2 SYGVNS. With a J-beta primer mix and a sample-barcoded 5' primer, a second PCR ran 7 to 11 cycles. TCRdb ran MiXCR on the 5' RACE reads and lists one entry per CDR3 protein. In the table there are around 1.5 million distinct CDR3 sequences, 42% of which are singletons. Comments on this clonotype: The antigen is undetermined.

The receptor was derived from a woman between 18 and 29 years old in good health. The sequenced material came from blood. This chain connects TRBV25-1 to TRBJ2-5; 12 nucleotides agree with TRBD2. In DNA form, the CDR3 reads TGTGCCAGCACTAGCGGGGGGGCAAGGATTTGGGAGACCCAGTACTTC. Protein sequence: CASTSGGARIWETQYF.